Listed below are T cell receptor beta chains from one sample, sequenced in a study of T cell responses to AZD1222 COVID-19 vaccine. Data came from immunoSEQ multiplex PCR; TCRdb stores just in-frame clones and leaves some out. In the table there are 100,000 to 140,000 clones, about 90% of which are singletons. The sample in question was peripheral blood, obtained 28 days after the second AZD1222 dose. The receptors here all came from an adult who received the AZD1222 COVID-19 vaccine. CDR3s include the opening cysteine and the closing phenylalanine or tryptophan.

j_call v_call cdr3_aa
TRBJ1-1 TRBV5-1 CASSPGTGLMNTEAFF
TRBJ1-4 TRBV2 CASQKRGTEKLFF
TRBJ2-3 TRBV10-1 CASSEQGTSGFPRYF
TRBJ2-7 TRBV9 CASSGQGGPYEQYF
TRBJ2-7 TRBV12-3/TRBV12-4 CASSLRGIYEQYF
TRBJ2-7 TRBV28 CASSFDRVEQYF
TRBJ1-5 TRBV5-6 CASSLGSGGRVNQPQHF
TRBJ1-2 TRBV6-5 CASRLGRNYGYTF
TRBJ1-5 TRBV19 CASSSATGYNQPQHF
TRBJ2-7 TRBV4-1 CASSPGQGSSYEQYF
TRBJ2-3 TRBV9 CASSPQAYTDTQYF
TRBJ2-3 TRBV9 CASSETGALTDTQYF
TRBJ2-7 TRBV6-5 CASSSFAGPYEQYF
TRBJ2-1 TRBV5-6 CASSLIGGRGYNEQFF
TRBJ2-3 TRBV5-6 CASSSGGWTDTQYF
TRBJ2-1 TRBV3-1/TRBV3-2 CASSQVRDEQFF
TRBJ2-7 TRBV19 CASSLGPGGRDEQYF
TRBJ1-6 TRBV11-2 CASSLPGRTGSPPLHF
TRBJ2-5 TRBV5-1 CASRPQGGETQYF
TRBJ1-1 TRBV13 CASSPGTEAFF
TRBJ1-6 TRBV6-6 CASRVGFESPLHF
TRBJ2-2 TRBV5-4 CASSVGSKVSGELFF
TRBJ2-2 TRBV12-5 CASGLARSGTGELFF
TRBJ2-6 TRBV5-5 CASSFPTGPGANVLTF
TRBJ1-5 TRBV19 CASSDYSNQPQHF
TRBJ1-1 TRBV5-1 CASSVGQTMNTEAFF
TRBJ1-3 TRBV28 CASSPVGGLHSGNTIYF
TRBJ1-3 TRBV2 CASSEVLGEAGNTIYF
TRBJ2-5 TRBV15 CATSKIPWEFQETQYF
TRBJ2-1 TRBV7-9 CASSPWDYNEQFF
TRBJ1-5 TRBV5-8 CASSSVDLLRQPQHF
TRBJ2-1 TRBV7-7 CASSLAVAGSYNEQFF
TRBJ1-2 TRBV20-1 CSASLGPGRAF
TRBJ1-6 TRBV9 CASSVGQALSYNSPLHF
TRBJ1-2 TRBV4-3 CASSQEIRGTNYGYTF